The 27 T cell receptor beta chains given below trace back to one sample, sequenced in a study of cytomegalovirus exposure and HLA in healthy donors. The PCR ran on 60 Vbeta and 13 Jbeta primers. Repertoires were generated with immunoSEQ multiplex PCR, while TCRdb's copy carries only in-frame clones and drops some. This sample yields about 130,000 clones, of which about three quarters are seen a single time; about 4% belongs to the top ten. Sequences were obtained from PBMCs. The receptors stem from a male donor in good health and CMV-seronegative.

The rearrangement joins TRBV11-1 to TRBJ1-6, with D perhaps TRBD1 (6 bases). V gave up 5 bases and J gave up 9 bases, with 14 bases separating them. This CDR3 comprises 14 residues. CDR1 SGHAT and CDR2 FQDESV come from the germline V gene (reference sequence). DNA for the CDR3: TGTGCCAGCAGCCCCGGGAAGGGGGTTTCACCCCTCCACTTT. Protein product: CASSPGKGVSPLHF.

This clone was seen more than once but under ten times. The chain carries TRBV7-2 and TRBJ1-2; D is unclear. The CDR3 runs 14 residues. The germline CDR1 and CDR2 sequences are SGHTA and FQGNSA. V was trimmed by 1 base and J by 2 bases, leaving 8 bases between them. The CDR3 nucleotides are TGTGCCAGCAGCTTAGGCGGATACAACTATGGCTACACCTTC. Its translation: CASSLGGYNYGYTF.

The chain combines TRBV6-5 with TRBJ2-3, with 8 bases aligning to TRBD2. The CDR3 has 16 residues. The ends lost 0 bases at V and 2 bases at J; junction bases unmatched: 4. CDR1 is MNHEY, CDR2 SVGAGI, per germline. CDR3 protein: CASSYSLAGLTDTQYF. In DNA form, the CDR3 reads TGTGCCAGCAGTTACTCGTTAGCGGGGCTCACAGATACGCAGTATTTT.

The V gene is TRBV5-1, the J gene TRBJ2-1; 7 bases match TRBD2. The CDR3 runs to 15 residues. Germline lookup yields CDR1 SGHRS and CDR2 YFSETQ. V shed 0 bases and J 2 bases; nucleotides not matched to a gene: 2. CDR3 in amino acids: CASSLAGGTYNEQFF. CDR3 DNA sequence: TGCGCCAGCAGCTTGGCCGGGGGGACCTACAATGAGCAGTTCTTC. The variable domain in full, completed from reference TRBV5-1 and TRBJ2-1, reads KAGVTQTPRYLIKTRGQQVTLSCSPISGHRSVSWYQQTPGQGLQFLFEYFSETQRNKGNFPGRFSGRQFSNSRSEMNVSTLELGDSALYLCASSLAGGTYNEQFFGPGTRLTVL.

V gene TRBV11-2 combines with J gene TRBJ1-1; a possible D gene is TRBD1 (5 bases). V shed 5 bases and J shed 5 bases, with 15 bases lying between them. The CDR3 totals 14 residues. Germline CDR1 and CDR2: SGHAT and FQNNGV. The CDR3 region is CASSHPGGGTEAFF. The CDR3 bases are TGTGCCAGCAGCCATCCCGGGGGTGGGACTGAAGCTTTCTTT.

The V call is TRBV7-3, the J call TRBJ1-1; no clear D gene. V was clipped by 2 bases and J by 1 base, with 14 bases between them. The CDR3 consists of 16 residues. Looked up from germline, CDR1 is SGHTA and CDR2 is FQGTGA. The CDR3 loop is CASSLQGGKANTEAFF. The CDR3 nucleotides read TGTGCCAGCAGCTTACAAGGAGGGAAGGCGAACACTGAAGCTTTCTTT. The full variable domain, its missing parts supplied by reference TRBV7-3 and TRBJ1-1, is GAGVSQTPSNKVTEKGKYVELRCDPISGHTALYWYRQSLGQGPEFLIYFQGTGAADDSGLPNDRFFAVRPEGSVSTLKIQRTERGDSAVYLCASSLQGGKANTEAFFGQGTRLTVV.

The chain has TRBV7-9 and TRBJ1-1, with TRBD1 as a possible D gene (6 bases). Trimming shortened V by 8 bases and J by 0 bases, and 16 bases separated the two germline ends. The V gene's germline CDR1 is SEHNR and CDR2 FQNEAQ (reference sequence). The CDR3 spans 15 residues. The CDR3 sequence is CASQRTDFMNTEAFF. In DNA, the CDR3 is TGTGCCAGCCAAAGGACAGACTTCATGAACACTGAAGCTTTCTTT.

The rearrangement joins TRBV5-6 to TRBJ1-5; possible D gene TRBD1, 5 bases. Germline values: CDR1 SGHDT, CDR2 YYEEEE. CDR3 length equals 17 residues. The V and J ends lost 3 bases and 6 bases respectively, with 22 bases between them. The CDR3 reads CASSSLSGARGIQPQHF. The CDR3 DNA sequence: TGTGCCAGCAGCTCGCTATCTGGGGCTAGGGGAATTCAGCCCCAGCATTTT.

V is TRBV30 and J is TRBJ2-4, with 9 positions matching TRBD1. This CDR3 is 13 amino acids long. CDR1 is GTSNPN and CDR2 is SVGIG in the germline V gene (reference sequence). Trimming cost V 2 bases and J 8 bases; bases outside gene matches: 4. CDR3 loop: CAWSTDRGDIQYF. CDR3 coding DNA: TGTGCCTGGAGTACAGACAGGGGGGACATTCAGTACTTC. The variable domain in full, completed from reference TRBV30 and TRBJ2-4, reads SQTIHQWPATLVQPVGSPLSLECTVEGTSNPNLYWYRQAAGRGLQLLFYSVGIGQISSEVPQNLSASRPQDRQFILSSKKLLLSDSGFYLCAWSTDRGDIQYFGAGTRLSVL.

The chain has TRBV7-9 and TRBJ2-7, with D unclear. Germline CDR1 reads SEHNR; CDR2 reads FQNEAQ (reference sequence). The CDR3 has 12 amino acids. Trimming took off 5 bases at V and 6 bases at J, with 11 bases between the two ends. This chain's CDR3 is CASSPMAFEQYF. The DNA of the CDR3 is TGTGCCAGCAGCCCCATGGCTTTCGAGCAGTACTTC.

This clone was observed once. The J gene is TRBJ2-7, the V gene TRBV2; the D gene is possibly TRBD1 (6 bases). Germline V gene sequence: CDR1 SNHLY, CDR2 FYNNEI. V was shortened by 8 bases and J by 3 bases, with 11 bases between the two germline ends. This CDR3 is built from 12 residues. Here the CDR3 DNA reads TGTGCCAGCGAGGAACAGGGCTACGAGCAGTACTTC. Its protein is CASEEQGYEQYF.

The chain combines TRBV7-9 with TRBJ2-7; D uncertain. V dropped 3 bases and J dropped 4 bases, with 4 bases sitting between them. CDR1 and CDR2 from the germline V gene are SEHNR and FQNEAQ (reference sequence). The CDR3 covers 11 residues. This CDR3 is CASSFLYEQYF. The CDR3, as DNA: TGTGCCAGCAGCTTTCTATACGAGCAGTACTTC.

This clone was seen only once. The V and J genes are TRBV5-5 and TRBJ2-1; D uncertain. Germline V gene data show CDR1 as SGHKS and CDR2 as YYEKEE (reference sequence). V was shortened by 1 base and J by 15 bases, with 14 bases between the two germline ends. The CDR3 is 12 amino acids. In nucleotides, the CDR3 is TGTGCCAGCAGCTTGACAATGGCACATTGGTTCTTC. It yields the protein CASSLTMAHWFF.

The V and J genes are TRBV2 and TRBJ1-3, with TRBD1 as a possible D gene (6 bases). Germline V lookup: CDR1 SNHLY, CDR2 FYNNEI. The V gene lost 3 bases and the J gene lost 10 bases, with 16 bases spanning the gap. This CDR3 has 14 residues. This chain's CDR3 is CASSDRDTKRTIYF. DNA for the CDR3: TGTGCCAGCAGTGACAGGGACACGAAACGGACCATATATTTT.

The rearrangement uses TRBV9 and TRBJ2-7; 9 bases map to TRBD1. The V gene's germline CDR1 is SGDLS and CDR2 YYNGEE. Unmatched junction bases numbered 4, after V lost 4 bases and J lost 2 bases. The CDR3 loop spans 14 amino acids. CDR3 nucleotide sequence: TGTGCCAGCAGCCCGAGACAGGGGGCCTACGAGCAGTACTTC. Translating gives CASSPRQGAYEQYF.

V and J are TRBV7-9 and TRBJ1-2; D is unclear. Germline CDR1 is SEHNR and CDR2 is FQNEAQ (reference sequence). V lost 0 bases and J lost 2, with 4 bases in between. CDR3 length: 13 residues. In nucleotides, the CDR3 is TGTGCCAGCAGCTTAGCCCTAAACTATGGCTACACCTTC. This sequence encodes CASSLALNYGYTF.

The rearrangement links TRBV7-3 to TRBJ1-1; D is undetermined. CDR1 and CDR2 (germline): SGHTA, FQGTGA. V lost 2 bases and J lost 7, with 11 bases in between. This CDR3 has 13 amino acids. The CDR3: CASSLATGNEAFF. The CDR3 nucleotides are TGTGCCAGCAGCTTAGCAACCGGGAATGAAGCTTTCTTT.

V is TRBV20-1 and J is TRBJ2-1, with a weak D call TRBD2 (5 bases). The CDR3 has 10 residues. Germline lookup yields CDR1 DFQATT and CDR2 SNEGSKA (reference sequence). Deletions cut 6 bases from V and 13 bases from J, with 13 bases between. The CDR3 reads CSAPTKVQFF. The CDR3 DNA reads as TGCAGTGCGCCGACTAAGGTACAGTTCTTC.

The rearrangement links TRBV4-2 to TRBJ2-1, with TRBD2 matching over 8 bases. This CDR3 is built from 19 residues. Trimming cost V 0 bases and J 0 bases; bases outside gene matches: 10. Germline lookup yields CDR1 LGHNA and CDR2 YNFKEQ. The CDR3, as DNA: TGTGCCAGCAGCCAAGATAGGATAGCGGGGATCAGCTCCTACAATGAGCAGTTCTTC. Its translation: CASSQDRIAGISSYNEQFF.

This clone has just a few counts. This chain uses TRBV2 with TRBJ1-6; D might be TRBD1 (6 bases). The CDR3 is 15 amino acids. In germline, CDR1 is SNHLY, CDR2 FYNNEI. V lost 6 bases and J lost 7, with 16 bases in between. The CDR3 DNA reads TGTGCCAGCAGAGACGGGGGGGCAGGAAATTCACCCCTCCACTTT. Its protein is CASRDGGAGNSPLHF. Looking up the rest from reference TRBV2 and TRBJ1-6 gives the full variable domain: EPEVTQTPSHQVTQMGQEVILRCVPISNHLYFYWYRQILGQKVEFLVSFYNNEISEKSEIFDDQFSVERPDGSNFTLKIRSTKLEDSAMYFCASRDGGAGNSPLHFGNGTRLTVT.

The CDR3 coding sequence is TGTGCCAGTAGTATCTACAGGGGGAACTTCTACAATGAGCAGTTCTTC. Its translation: CASSIYRGNFYNEQFF. J is TRBJ2-1 and V is TRBV19; TRBD1 matches 8 bases. CDR3 length: 16 amino acids. The V and J ends lost 3 bases and 3 bases, in that order; junction bases with no gene match: 7. Germline CDR1 reads LNHDA; CDR2 reads SQIVND (reference sequence).

The chain carries TRBV5-4 and TRBJ1-3; 9 bases are shared with TRBD1. CDR3 length: 17 amino acids. Germline trimming cut 5 bases from V and 2 bases from J; bases unmatched to any gene: 11. From germline, CDR1 is SGHNT and CDR2 YYREEE (reference sequence). CDR3 DNA sequence: TGTGCCAGCAGGCAAACACCCGGGACAGGGCCTGGAAACACCATATATTTT. It translates to CASRQTPGTGPGNTIYF. Full variable domain (missing parts from reference TRBV5-4 and TRBJ1-3): ETGVTQSPTHLIKTRGQQVTLRCSSQSGHNTVSWYQQALGQGPQFIFQYYREEENGRGNFPPRFSGLQFPNYSSELNVNALELDDSALYLCASRQTPGTGPGNTIYFGEGSWLTVV.

This chain joins TRBV5-6 and TRBJ1-5, with D unresolved. The CDR3 loop spans 16 amino acids. Germline V gives CDR1 SGHDT, CDR2 YYEEEE. V shed 2 bases and J shed 0 bases, with 12 bases lying between them. CDR3 region: CASSFSGSDSNQPQHF. CDR3 coding DNA: TGTGCCAGCAGCTTCTCCGGGTCGGATAGCAATCAGCCCCAGCATTTT.

V usage is TRBV19 and J usage is TRBJ1-2, with D unclear. In germline, CDR1 is LNHDA, CDR2 SQIVND (reference sequence). CDR3 length: 15 amino acids. Trimming took off 6 bases at V and 5 bases at J, with 19 bases between the two ends. Written as DNA, the CDR3 is TGTGCCAGTAGCCCCGAGGCCAGATCAAGGTATGGCTACACCTTC. Amino acid sequence: CASSPEARSRYGYTF.

This chain connects TRBV5-4 to TRBJ1-1; D unclear. The CDR3 sequence is 15 residues long. Per germline, CDR1 SGHNT and CDR2 YYREEE (reference sequence). The V end lost 0 bases, the J end lost 0 bases, and 9 bases lay between the germline ends. The DNA for the CDR3 is TGTGCCAGCAGCTTGGACAGTTCCATGAACACTGAAGCTTTCTTT. Encoded protein: CASSLDSSMNTEAFF.

V is TRBV19 and J is TRBJ1-1, with no clear D. The CDR3 is made up of 14 amino acids. V lost 1 base and J 4 bases, leaving 10 bases between the germline ends. Germline CDR1 LNHDA, CDR2 SQIVND (reference sequence). CDR3 DNA: TGTGCCAGTAGTATAGGGGCCGCCAGCACTGAAGCTTTCTTT. Translating it yields CASSIGAASTEAFF.

The gene calls are TRBV27 and TRBJ2-1, with TRBD1 matching 9 bases. The germline V gene encodes CDR1 MNHEY and CDR2 SMNVEV (reference sequence). This CDR3 is built from 15 residues. The V gene end was trimmed by 4 bases and the J gene end by 6 bases; junction bases not matched to a gene: 7. The CDR3, as DNA: TGTGCCAGCAGTTCCTACAGGGGGCGGGTCAATGAGCAGTTCTTC. It is translated as CASSSYRGRVNEQFF.